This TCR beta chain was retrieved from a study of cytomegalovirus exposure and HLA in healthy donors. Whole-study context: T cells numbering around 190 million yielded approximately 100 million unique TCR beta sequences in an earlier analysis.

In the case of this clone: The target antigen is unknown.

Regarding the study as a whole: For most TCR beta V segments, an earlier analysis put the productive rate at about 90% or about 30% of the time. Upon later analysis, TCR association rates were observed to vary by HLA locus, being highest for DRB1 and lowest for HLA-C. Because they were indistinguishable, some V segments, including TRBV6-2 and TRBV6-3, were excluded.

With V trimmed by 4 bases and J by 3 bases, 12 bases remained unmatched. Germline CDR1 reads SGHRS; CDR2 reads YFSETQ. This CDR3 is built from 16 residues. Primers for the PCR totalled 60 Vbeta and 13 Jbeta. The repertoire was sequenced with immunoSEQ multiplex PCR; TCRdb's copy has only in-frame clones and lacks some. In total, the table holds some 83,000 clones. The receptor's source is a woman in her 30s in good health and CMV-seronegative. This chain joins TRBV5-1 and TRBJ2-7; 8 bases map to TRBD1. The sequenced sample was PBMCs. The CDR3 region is CASSPTGQAIDYEQYF. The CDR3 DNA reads TGCGCCAGCAGCCCGACGGGACAGGCAATCGACTACGAGCAGTACTTC.